A single sample is the source of the 9 T cell receptor beta chains below, sequenced in a study of T cell responses to AZD1222 COVID-19 vaccine. Sequencing was performed with immunoSEQ multiplex PCR; in TCRdb, only in-frame clones are kept and a portion is missing. This table has about 190,000 clones, around 87% appearing once. Source: peripheral blood, taken on day 0 of AZD1222 vaccination. Receptors were obtained from an adult in good health.

The chain links TRBV2 to TRBJ1-2; D is unclear. The ends were cut back, 8 bases at V and 3 bases at J, with 10 bases in the middle. This CDR3 comprises 12 residues. Germline CDR1 SNHLY, CDR2 FYNNEI. The CDR3 protein is CASQEEYYGYTF. The CDR3 DNA follows: TGTGCCAGCCAGGAAGAGTACTATGGCTACACCTTC.

The chain employs TRBV29-1 and TRBJ2-5; weak D call: TRBD1 (5 bases). CDR3 size: 13 residues. V lost 4 bases, J lost 5 bases, and 14 bases lay in between. In germline, CDR1 is SQVTM, CDR2 ANQGSEA. The CDR3 reads CSVAQASGETQYF. The CDR3 DNA is TGCAGCGTTGCGCAAGCATCAGGGGAGACCCAGTACTTC. Based on the CDR3 plus reference TRBV29-1 and TRBJ2-5, the full variable domain is SAVISQKPSRDICQRGTSLTIQCQVDSQVTMMFWYRQQPGQSLTLIATANQGSEATYESGFVIDKFPISRPNLTFSTLTVSNMSPEDSSIYLCSVAQASGETQYFGPGTRLLVL.

V and J are TRBV30 and TRBJ1-6; maybe TRBD1 (5 bases). Per germline, CDR1 GTSNPN and CDR2 SVGIG (reference sequence). Trimming pared 8 bases from V and 4 bases from J, leaving 15 bases between. The CDR3 is 14 residues long. CDR3 residues: CAAKLTDYNSPLHF. In nucleotides, the CDR3 is TGTGCCGCAAAACTGACAGATTATAATTCACCCCTCCACTTT.

CDR3 in amino acids: CASSRRATEAFF. The CDR3 DNA is TGTGCCAGCAGCCGCAGGGCCACTGAAGCTTTCTTT. The gene calls are TRBV6-6 and TRBJ1-1, with D perhaps TRBD1 (5 bases). V gave up 6 bases and J gave up 4 bases, with 9 bases separating them. The CDR3 loop spans 12 amino acids. Germline V gives CDR1 MNHNY, CDR2 SVGAGI (reference sequence).

The V gene is TRBV7-3, the J gene TRBJ2-5; possibly TRBD1 for D (5 bases). V lost 5 bases to trimming and J lost 2 bases, with 15 bases between them. The CDR3 is 15 amino acids. The germline V gene has CDR1 SGHTA and CDR2 FQGTGA. The CDR3 region is CASSESGMRQETQYF. The CDR3 bases are TGTGCCAGCAGCGAATCAGGGATGCGGCAAGAGACCCAGTACTTC.

This rearrangement joins TRBV5-1 to TRBJ2-1; D might be TRBD1 (6 bases). The CDR3 runs 15 residues. Trimming removed 2 bases from V and 5 bases from J, with 14 bases in between. Germline V gene sequence: CDR1 SGHRS, CDR2 YFSETQ. This CDR3 reads CASSLQGPTNNEQFF. The CDR3, as DNA: TGCGCCAGCAGCTTACAGGGTCCAACCAACAATGAGCAGTTCTTC.

The rearrangement links TRBV19 to TRBJ1-6; no firm D call. Germline assignment: CDR1 LNHDA and CDR2 SQIVND (reference sequence). Deletions cut 3 bases from V and 8 bases from J, with 5 bases between. The CDR3 is 12 amino acids. The chain's CDR3 is CASSMRDSPLHF. Here the CDR3 DNA reads TGTGCCAGTAGTATGAGGGATTCACCCCTCCACTTT.

The rearrangement joins TRBV4-3 to TRBJ2-3, with D unclear. The germline gives CDR1 LGHNA, CDR2 YSLEER. With 0 bases removed from V and 3 bases from J, the gap between germline ends came to 4 bases. The CDR3 consists of 13 residues. The CDR3 reads CASSQDWTDTQYF. The CDR3 nucleotides are TGCGCCAGCAGCCAAGATTGGACAGATACGCAGTATTTT.

This clone was seen just once. The chain couples TRBV5-4 to TRBJ2-1; 8 bases line up with TRBD2. Germline V gene lookup returns CDR1 SGHNT and CDR2 YYREEE (reference sequence). Trimming at V came to 0 bases and at J to 8 bases, leaving 4 bases not matched to a gene. CDR3 size: 14 residues. The CDR3: CASSLGGGPYEQFF. The CDR3 DNA follows: TGTGCCAGCAGCTTGGGCGGGGGGCCCTATGAGCAGTTCTTC.